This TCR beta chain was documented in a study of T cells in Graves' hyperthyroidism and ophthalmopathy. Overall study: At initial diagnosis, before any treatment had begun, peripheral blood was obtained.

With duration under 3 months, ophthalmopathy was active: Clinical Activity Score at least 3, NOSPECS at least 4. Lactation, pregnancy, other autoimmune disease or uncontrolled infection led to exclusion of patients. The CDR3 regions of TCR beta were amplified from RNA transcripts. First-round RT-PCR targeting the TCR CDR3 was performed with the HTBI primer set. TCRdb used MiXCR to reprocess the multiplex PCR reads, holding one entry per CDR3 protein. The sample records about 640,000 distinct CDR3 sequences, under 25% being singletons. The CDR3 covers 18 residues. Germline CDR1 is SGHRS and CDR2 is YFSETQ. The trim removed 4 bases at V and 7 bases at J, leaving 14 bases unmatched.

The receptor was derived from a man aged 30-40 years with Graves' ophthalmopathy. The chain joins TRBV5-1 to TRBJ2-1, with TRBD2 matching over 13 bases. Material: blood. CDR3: CASSPLELAGGGRNEQFF. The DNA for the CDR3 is TGCGCCAGCAGCCCACTCGAACTAGCGGGAGGGGGGCGGAATGAGCAGTTCTTC.